These 32 T cell receptor beta chains share one sample of origin, sequenced in a study of CD8 T cells in ankylosing spondylitis. General study findings and limits: Fewer than ten highly homologous variants made up a TCR beta motif that seemed to typify ankylosing spondylitis blood.

Antigens for these TCRs are unknown. Using its own MiXCR run on the 5' RACE reads, TCRdb lists one record per CDR3 protein. The sample includes about 540,000 distinct CDR3 sequences, about an eighth of them seen just once. The material sequenced was blood, either unsorted or a sorted T cell fraction (not recorded which). The receptor source for this set is a male donor with ankylosing spondylitis.

This clonotype showed up just a few times. CDR3 sequence reads: CASSPRTTDTQYF. The CDR3, as DNA: TGTGCCAGCAGCCCCAGGACTACAGATACGCAGTATTTT. The chain couples TRBV3-1 to TRBJ2-3, with D possibly matching TRBD2 (5 bases). CDR3 length: 13 residues. The V end was cut by 4 bases, the J end by 3 bases, with 8 bases between. The germline V gene has CDR1 LGHDT and CDR2 YNNKEL (reference sequence).

V is TRBV20-1 and J is TRBJ2-1; D possibly matches TRBD1 or TRBD2 (5 bases each). The CDR3 is 15 residues long. In germline, CDR1 is DFQATT, CDR2 SNEGSKA (reference sequence). The ends were cut back, 0 bases at V and 6 bases at J, with 15 bases in the middle. DNA for the CDR3: TGCAGTGCTAGAGATTGGGGGACCGCATCCAATGAGCAGTTCTTC. This sequence encodes CSARDWGTASNEQFF.

This clonotype was observed a few times. V gene TRBV20-1 combines with J gene TRBJ2-5, with D perhaps TRBD2 (6 bases). CDR3 length: 14 amino acids. In germline, CDR1 is DFQATT, CDR2 SNEGSKA (reference sequence). CDR3 residues: CRVGTLGVQETQYF. Written as DNA, the CDR3 is TGCAGGGTCGGGACTCTTGGTGTCCAAGAGACCCAGTACTTC.

In its sample, this clonotype was seen a few times. The rearrangement joins TRBV4-2 to TRBJ2-2; TRBD1 is a possible D gene (6 bases). This CDR3 is built from 13 residues. Germline CDR1 reads LGHNA; CDR2 reads YNFKEQ. V lost 7 bases and J 5 bases, leaving 11 bases between the germline ends. For the CDR3, the DNA is TGTGCCAGCAATACGAGGGGGACCGGGGAGCTGTTTTTT. Its translation is CASNTRGTGELFF.

A few counts support this clonotype. V and J are TRBV20-1 and TRBJ1-1, with 8 bases lining up with TRBD1. CDR1 and CDR2 (germline): DFQATT, SNEGSKA (reference sequence). The CDR3 spans 13 residues. The ends lost 0 bases at V and 7 bases at J; junction bases unmatched: 4. CDR3 in amino acids: CSARDDRGGEAFF. CDR3 bases: TGCAGTGCTAGAGATGACAGGGGTGGTGAAGCTTTCTTT.

This clonotype came up a few times. The rearrangement joins TRBV24-1 to TRBJ2-5; D ambiguous. From germline, CDR1 is KGHDR and CDR2 SFDVKD. V was shortened by 5 bases and J by 3 bases, with 15 bases between the two germline ends. The CDR3 runs to 15 residues. The chain's CDR3 is CATSAGPGVEETQYF. DNA for the CDR3: TGTGCCACCAGTGCCGGGCCTGGAGTGGAAGAGACCCAGTACTTC.

The chain combines TRBV24-1 with TRBJ2-2; TRBD2 agrees at 9 bases. The CDR3 length is 15 residues. Germline assignment: CDR1 KGHDR and CDR2 SFDVKD. With 9 bases clipped from V and 4 bases from J, the junction kept 8 bases outside the gene matches. The CDR3 spells CATGVAGESTGELFF. CDR3 DNA sequence: TGTGCCACCGGGGTAGCGGGAGAGAGCACCGGGGAGCTGTTTTTT.

The CDR3 DNA follows: TGCGCCAGCAGCTTGGGACAGGGGGTCGGAAACACCATATATTTT. It specifies CASSLGQGVGNTIYF. This rearrangement joins TRBV5-1 to TRBJ1-3; 9 bases line up with TRBD1. Germline CDR1 and CDR2: SGHRS and YFSETQ. V lost 0 bases, J lost 4 bases, and 2 bases stayed unmatched. The CDR3 is 15 amino acids. Looking up the rest from reference TRBV5-1 and TRBJ1-3 gives the full variable domain: KAGVTQTPRYLIKTRGQQVTLSCSPISGHRSVSWYQQTPGQGLQFLFEYFSETQRNKGNFPGRFSGRQFSNSRSEMNVSTLELGDSALYLCASSLGQGVGNTIYFGEGSWLTVV.

Ten or more counts support this clonotype. The chain recombines TRBV29-1 with TRBJ1-5; a weak D match, TRBD1 (5 bases). Per germline, CDR1 SQVTM and CDR2 ANQGSEA. The CDR3 is made up of 15 amino acids. The ends were cut back, 2 bases at V and 5 bases at J, with 16 bases in the middle. The CDR3 reads CSVEKVAGCDQPQHF. The DNA for the CDR3 is TGCAGCGTTGAAAAGGTGGCAGGGTGTGATCAGCCCCAGCATTTT.

The J gene is TRBJ1-4, the V gene TRBV10-3; D gene uncertain. V was trimmed by 2 bases and J by 0 bases, leaving 7 bases between them. The CDR3 has 15 amino acids. The germline CDR1 and CDR2 sequences are ENHRY and SYGVKD. CDR3 sequence (DNA): TGTGCCATCAGTGAGGAGGGAGCAACTAATGAAAAACTGTTTTTT. Its protein product is CAISEEGATNEKLFF.

The chain uses TRBV24-1 and TRBJ1-1; TRBD1 agrees at 7 bases. V shed 5 bases, J shed 5 bases, and the junction held 4 bases outside the gene matches. Germline CDR1 KGHDR, CDR2 SFDVKD. This CDR3 has 13 residues. CDR3 in DNA: TGTGCCACCAGTGTCCAGGGGGGTACTGAAGCTTTCTTT. It encodes CATSVQGGTEAFF.

This clonotype was detected a few times. This chain links TRBV12-3 or TRBV12-4 with TRBJ2-2; 10 positions match TRBD2. Unmatched junction bases numbered 4, after V lost 7 bases and J lost 5 bases. The CDR3 is made up of 14 amino acids. The CDR3 is CASTKGLATGELFF. The CDR3 coding sequence is TGTGCCAGCACCAAGGGACTAGCGACCGGGGAGCTGTTTTTT.

This clonotype occurred many times. This chain links TRBV20-1 with TRBJ2-7, with 12 positions matching TRBD2. The germline V gene encodes CDR1 DFQATT and CDR2 SNEGSKA (reference sequence). This CDR3 has 13 amino acids. V gave up 3 bases and J gave up 7 bases; unmatched junction bases: 4. This chain's CDR3 is CSARTSGSEEQYF. The CDR3 nucleotides are TGCAGTGCTAGGACTAGCGGGAGTGAGGAGCAGTACTTC.

V usage is TRBV25-1 and J usage is TRBJ1-1; D ambiguous. This CDR3 comprises 14 residues. The germline V gene encodes CDR1 MGHDK and CDR2 SYGVNS. V gave up 6 bases and J gave up 4 bases, with 15 bases separating them. The CDR3 is CASSQDGKGTEAFF. CDR3 sequence (DNA): TGTGCCAGCAGCCAAGACGGCAAGGGCACTGAAGCTTTCTTT.

This clonotype was seen a handful of times. The chain uses TRBV5-1 and TRBJ2-3, with a tentative D call TRBD1 (6 bases). The CDR3 totals 14 residues. The V gene's germline CDR1 is SGHRS and CDR2 YFSETQ. V was clipped by 7 bases and J by 5 bases, with 17 bases between them. CDR3 residues: CASATGLDVDTQYF. For the CDR3, the DNA is TGCGCCAGCGCCACAGGGTTAGATGTAGATACGCAGTATTTT.

The chain carries TRBV6-1 and TRBJ2-7; possibly TRBD1 or TRBD2 for D (5 bases each). The CDR3 loop spans 14 amino acids. The germline V and J ends were trimmed by 1 base and 2 bases, with 9 bases remaining between them. The germline CDR1 and CDR2 sequences are MNHNS and SASEGT. The CDR3 DNA is TGTGCCAGCAGTGAAGGGCAGGGAGCCTACGAGCAGTACTTC. Its protein product is CASSEGQGAYEQYF.

This clonotype showed up many times. J is TRBJ1-4 and V is TRBV7-9; D is uncertain. Deletions cut 1 base from V and 8 bases from J, with 8 bases between. Germline CDR1 reads SEHNR; CDR2 reads FQNEAQ (reference sequence). This CDR3 is built from 13 residues. This chain's CDR3 is CASSLVPGEKLFF. The CDR3 nucleotides are TGTGCCAGCAGCTTAGTGCCAGGAGAAAAACTGTTTTTT.

This clonotype was detected only a few times. The chain's CDR3 is CASSSGGQGLYGYTF. Written as DNA, the CDR3 is TGTGCCAGCAGCTCCGGCGGACAGGGGCTATATGGCTACACCTTC. J is TRBJ1-2 and V is TRBV27, with 9 bases aligning to TRBD1. Per the germline V gene, CDR1 is MNHEY and CDR2 is SMNVEV (reference sequence). This CDR3 is 15 amino acids long. V lost 6 bases to trimming and J lost 5 bases; unmatched junction nucleotides: 10.

The chain carries TRBV12-3 or TRBV12-4 and TRBJ1-1; D is perhaps TRBD1 (5 bases). This CDR3 has 14 residues. Trimming cost V 1 base and J 4 bases, with 10 bases left between them. CDR3 residues: CASSLVGDATEAFF. In DNA, the CDR3 is TGTGCCAGCAGTTTAGTCGGGGACGCCACTGAAGCTTTCTTT.

The rearrangement links TRBV19 to TRBJ2-1; no definite D call. The V end lost 7 bases, the J end lost 8 bases, and 9 bases lay between the germline ends. This CDR3 is built from 11 residues. CDR1 and CDR2 from the germline V gene are LNHDA and SQIVND (reference sequence). The CDR3 DNA sequence: TGTGCCAGTACTTCAACGTATGAGCAGTTCTTC. Amino acid sequence: CASTSTYEQFF.

This clonotype was picked up a small number of times. The rearrangement uses TRBV5-1 and TRBJ2-7; D possibly corresponds to TRBD2 (6 bases). The V end was cut by 5 bases, the J end by 7 bases, with 13 bases between. CDR1 and CDR2 (germline): SGHRS, YFSETQ. The CDR3 runs 12 residues. The CDR3 coding sequence is TGCGCCAGCAGGGTAGCGGCAGGGGAGCAGTACTTC. Its translation is CASRVAAGEQYF.

This clonotype has ten or more counts. J is TRBJ2-1 and V is TRBV7-9; 9 positions agree with TRBD2. This CDR3 contains 13 residues. Per the germline V gene, CDR1 is SEHNR and CDR2 is FQNEAQ (reference sequence). V lost 5 bases and J lost 10; bases outside the gene matches: 6. CDR3 DNA: TGTGCCAGCAGCCCGCGACTAGCGGACGAGCAGTTCTTC. This encodes CASSPRLADEQFF.

The sample holds a few counts of this clonotype. The chain recombines TRBV11-2 with TRBJ2-1; TRBD2 agrees at 8 bases. CDR3 size: 14 residues. V trimming: 4 bases; J trimming: 15 bases; junction bases outside the gene matches: 14. From germline, CDR1 is SGHAT and CDR2 FQNNGV. The CDR3 protein is CASSSTDSGKRTFF. The CDR3 DNA follows: TGTGCCAGCAGCTCTACGGATAGCGGGAAGAGGACGTTCTTC. Variable domain in full (rest from reference TRBV11-2 and TRBJ2-1): EAGVAQSPRYKIIEKRQSVAFWCNPISGHATLYWYQQILGQGPKLLIQFQNNGVVDDSQLPKDRFSAERLKGVDSTLKIQPAKLEDSAVYLCASSSTDSGKRTFFGPGTRLTVL.

This clonotype was picked up a small number of times. The chain joins TRBV6-5 to TRBJ2-6, with 7 bases identical to TRBD1. This CDR3 contains 19 residues. V was clipped by 4 bases and J by 0 bases; unmatched bases: 12. Germline CDR1 and CDR2: MNHEY and SVGAGI. CDR3 in DNA: TGTGCCAGCAGTTCACAACCGGGACAGCCGAACTCTGGGGCCAACGTCCTGACTTTC. Residues: CASSSQPGQPNSGANVLTF.

This clonotype has ten or more counts. The J gene is TRBJ1-5, the V gene TRBV4-2; 10 bases map to TRBD1. The CDR3 is 15 amino acids. V trimming: 4 bases; J trimming: 4 bases; junction bases outside the gene matches: 4. Germline loops: CDR1 LGHNA, CDR2 YNFKEQ. CDR3 region: CASSLGTGENQPQHF. CDR3 bases: TGTGCCAGCAGCCTCGGGACAGGGGAGAATCAGCCCCAGCATTTT.

In this sample, this clonotype turned up many times. This chain uses TRBV12-3 or TRBV12-4 with TRBJ2-5, with D tentatively TRBD1 (6 bases). The CDR3 has 13 residues. V lost 3 bases, J lost 5 bases, and 10 bases lay in between. CDR3 in DNA: TGTGCCAGCAGTTTGGGGGCCGTGGAGACCCAGTACTTC. Translated, it gives CASSLGAVETQYF.

The chain uses TRBV11-1 and TRBJ1-1, with D unclear. Trimming removed 3 bases from V and 4 bases from J, with 9 bases in between. Per the germline V gene, CDR1 is SGHAT and CDR2 is FQDESV (reference sequence). The CDR3 totals 13 residues. CDR3 in DNA: TGTGCCAGCAGCTTGAAATTGACCACTGAAGCTTTCTTT. This encodes CASSLKLTTEAFF.

J is TRBJ1-5 and V is TRBV12-3 or TRBV12-4, with 8 bases matching TRBD1. The V gene end was trimmed by 6 bases and the J gene end by 3 bases; junction bases not matched to a gene: 7. The CDR3 length is 15 residues. CDR3 DNA sequence: TGTGCCAGCAGCCGGCTGGACAGGGTCAATCAGCCCCAGCATTTT. This encodes CASSRLDRVNQPQHF.

Only a few counts were recorded for this clonotype. The CDR3 sequence: CSARNIFGETQYF. In DNA, the CDR3 is TGCAGTGCTCGAAACATTTTTGGAGAGACCCAGTACTTC. The rearrangement joins TRBV20-1 to TRBJ2-5; D remains unclear. The germline gives CDR1 DFQATT, CDR2 SNEGSKA (reference sequence). This CDR3 contains 13 residues. The germline V and J ends were trimmed by 5 bases and 4 bases, with 14 bases remaining between them.

This clonotype appeared a few times. The CDR3 here is CASSRWTSGSNNEQFF. The CDR3 DNA reads TGCGCCAGCAGCCGCTGGACTAGCGGGAGTAACAATGAGCAGTTCTTC. The rearrangement uses TRBV5-1 and TRBJ2-1; 13 nucleotides match TRBD2. Trimming at V came to 4 bases and at J to 5 bases, leaving 6 bases not matched to a gene. In germline, CDR1 is SGHRS, CDR2 YFSETQ. The CDR3 runs to 16 residues.

This clonotype was observed a handful of times. The chain is built from TRBV7-9 and TRBJ2-3; D is possibly TRBD1 or TRBD2 (5 bases each). The CDR3 is made up of 17 amino acids. Germline V gene sequence: CDR1 SEHNR, CDR2 FQNEAQ (reference sequence). Between the trimmed V and J ends, which lost 5 bases and 2 bases, there was a span of 20 bases. DNA for the CDR3: TGTGCCAGCAGCCGAGCACGGGACCAGGGCTTCACAGATACGCAGTATTTT. Its protein is CASSRARDQGFTDTQYF. Full variable domain (outside the CDR3, taken from reference TRBV7-9 and TRBJ2-3): DTGVSQNPRHKITKRGQNVTFRCDPISEHNRLYWYRQTLGQGPEFLTYFQNEAQLEKSRLLSDRFSAERPKGSFSTLEIQRTEQGDSAMYLCASSRARDQGFTDTQYFGPGTRLTVL.

This clonotype appeared a few times. The chain carries TRBV6-2 or TRBV6-3 and TRBJ2-7, with 10 bases identical to TRBD2. Germline-derived CDR1 and CDR2 are MNHEY and SVGEGT. V lost 6 bases to trimming and J lost 6 bases; unmatched junction nucleotides: 11. This CDR3 spans 15 amino acids. The CDR3 loop reads CASSRSSSGSSEQYF. The DNA of the CDR3 is TGTGCCAGCAGCAGGAGTTCTAGCGGGAGTTCCGAGCAGTACTTC.